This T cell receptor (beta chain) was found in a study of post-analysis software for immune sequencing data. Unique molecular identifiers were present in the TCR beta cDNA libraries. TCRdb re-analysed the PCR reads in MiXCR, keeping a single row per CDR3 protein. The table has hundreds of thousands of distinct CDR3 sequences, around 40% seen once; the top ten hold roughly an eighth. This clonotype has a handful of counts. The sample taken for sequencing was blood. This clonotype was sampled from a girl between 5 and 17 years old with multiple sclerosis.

Here the CDR3 DNA reads TGTGCCAGCATTAGCCTGGGGGACATTCAGTACTTC. This codes for CASISLGDIQYF. The chain uses TRBV2 and TRBJ2-4; D may be TRBD1 or TRBD2 (5 bases each). The germline V gene has CDR1 SNHLY and CDR2 FYNNEI. The germline V and J ends were trimmed by 7 bases and 8 bases, with 12 bases remaining between them. CDR3 length equals 12 residues.